Listed here are 15 T cell receptor beta chains from one sample, sequenced in a study of somatic mutations in cytotoxic T cells in rheumatoid arthritis. The protocol was immunoSEQ multiplex PCR, while the TCRdb copy is restricted to in-frame clones and leaves out a portion. The data hold 4,000 to 5,000 clones, with over 75% observed a single time. The sample comprised CD8+ T cells sorted from blood. The source is an older woman with rheumatoid arthritis.

The CDR3 loop is CASSGTGAYEQYV. CDR3 nucleotide sequence: TGTGCCAGCAGTGGGACAGGGGCCTACGAGCAGTACGTC. The V call is TRBV28, the J call TRBJ2-7, with TRBD1 identical over 10 bases. The CDR3 length is 13 residues. V lost 5 bases and J lost 2; bases outside the gene matches: 0. Germline V gene lookup returns CDR1 MDHEN and CDR2 SYDVKM.

V gene TRBV7-8 combines with J gene TRBJ1-2, with a tentative D call TRBD1 (6 bases). The V and J ends lost 4 bases and 5 bases respectively, with 14 bases between them. Germline V gives CDR1 SGHVS, CDR2 FQNEAQ. This CDR3 comprises 14 residues. The CDR3 DNA reads TGTGCCAGCAGCTCTAAGACAGGATTGTATGGCTACACCTTC. This codes for CASSSKTGLYGYTF.

A few counts support this clone. The chain links TRBV9 to TRBJ2-7; D perhaps matches TRBD2 (7 bases). Germline V gene lookup returns CDR1 SGDLS and CDR2 YYNGEE. This CDR3 spans 15 amino acids. V shed 0 bases and J shed 4 bases, with 14 bases lying between them. This CDR3 is CASSVGGGGGYEQYF. CDR3 nucleotide sequence: TGTGCCAGCAGCGTAGGAGGAGGGGGGGGGTACGAGCAGTACTTC. Full variable domain (remainder filled in from reference TRBV9 and TRBJ2-7): DSGVTQTPKHLITATGQRVTLRCSPRSGDLSVYWYQQSLDQGLQFLIQYYNGEERAKGNILERFSAQQFPDLHSELNLSSLELGDSALYFCASSVGGGGGYEQYFGPGTRLTVT.

The chain joins TRBV10-3 to TRBJ1-1, with TRBD1 identical over 9 bases. Per the germline V gene, CDR1 is ENHRY and CDR2 is SYGVKD. V gave up 8 bases and J gave up 3 bases; unmatched junction bases: 10. This CDR3 has 15 residues. This chain's CDR3 is CAIAGGRTGDTEAFF. CDR3 sequence (DNA): TGTGCCATCGCTGGGGGCCGGACAGGGGACACTGAAGCTTTCTTT.

The V call is TRBV7-2, the J call TRBJ1-4; 7 nucleotides agree with TRBD1. CDR1 and CDR2 (germline): SGHTA, FQGNSA. V was clipped by 5 bases and J by 4 bases; unmatched bases: 7. The CDR3 extends over 15 amino acids. The CDR3 sequence is CASSRTGQYNEKLFF. The CDR3 bases are TGTGCCAGCAGCCGGACGGGACAGTATAATGAAAAACTGTTTTTT.

V gene TRBV5-4 combines with J gene TRBJ1-4; 11 bases line up with TRBD1. V was clipped by 4 bases and J by 0 bases; unmatched bases: 2. The CDR3 is 16 amino acids. CDR1 and CDR2 from the germline V gene are SGHNT and YYREEE (reference sequence). CDR3 nucleotide sequence: TGTGCCAGCAGCCGGGGACAGGGGGCAACTAATGAAAAACTGTTTTTT. Protein sequence: CASSRGQGATNEKLFF.

The chain couples TRBV7-2 to TRBJ2-5, with a tentative D call TRBD1 (6 bases). Germline assignment: CDR1 SGHTA and CDR2 FQGNSA. The CDR3 sequence is 16 residues long. V dropped 2 bases and J dropped 1 base, with 14 bases sitting between them. CDR3 loop: CASSLRPGALQETQYF. The CDR3 DNA reads as TGTGCCAGCAGCTTAAGGCCAGGGGCCCTCCAAGAGACCCAGTACTTC.

This clone was recorded a few times. The chain is built from TRBV10-3 and TRBJ2-3; tentatively, D is TRBD1 (6 bases). The germline CDR1 and CDR2 sequences are ENHRY and SYGVKD. Trimming removed 11 bases at V and 2 bases at J, with 17 bases between. This CDR3 contains 14 residues. CDR3: CAPVTGTTTDTQYF. The CDR3 region has the DNA TGTGCCCCCGTTACAGGGACCACCACAGATACGCAGTATTTT.

This chain joins TRBV15 and TRBJ1-4; 10 bases line up with TRBD1. Losses at the gene ends were 4 bases for V and 8 bases for J; bases not matched to a gene: 4. CDR1 and CDR2 (germline): LNHNV, YYDKDF (reference sequence). The CDR3 covers 14 residues. CDR3 amino acids: CATSTGTGVEKLFF. Here the CDR3 DNA reads TGTGCCACCAGCACTGGGACAGGGGTGGAAAAACTGTTTTTT.

The chain combines TRBV29-1 with TRBJ1-2; 10 nucleotides align to TRBD1. CDR1 SQVTM and CDR2 ANQGSEA come from the germline V gene. With V trimmed by 4 bases and J by 8 bases, 7 bases remained unmatched. This CDR3 region has 13 residues. CDR3 sequence (DNA): TGCAGCGTTGCCCCGGGACAGGGGAGCGGCTACACCTTC. This translates into CSVAPGQGSGYTF. Using reference TRBV29-1 and TRBJ1-2 for the parts outside the CDR3, the full variable domain is SAVISQKPSRDICQRGTSLTIQCQVDSQVTMMFWYRQQPGQSLTLIATANQGSEATYESGFVIDKFPISRPNLTFSTLTVSNMSPEDSSIYLCSVAPGQGSGYTFGSGTRLTVV.

The chain employs TRBV18 and TRBJ2-7; 7 bases align to TRBD1. Per the germline V gene, CDR1 is KGHSH and CDR2 is LQKENI. Germline trimming cut 3 bases from V and 6 bases from J; bases unmatched to any gene: 5. This CDR3 is 13 amino acids long. The CDR3 DNA reads TGTGCCAGCTCACCCAGGACAGGTTCCGAGCAGTACGTC. It codes for CASSPRTGSEQYV.

This chain connects TRBV14 to TRBJ2-1; a possible D gene is TRBD1 (5 bases). CDR1 SGHDN and CDR2 FVKESK come from the germline V gene. There are 16 residues in the CDR3. Trimming took 0 bases from V and 2 from J, leaving 11 bases between them. CDR3 bases: TGTGCCAGCAGCCAAGACGACAGCTTCGCCTACAATGAGCAGTTCTTC. Protein sequence: CASSQDDSFAYNEQFF.

This rearrangement joins TRBV28 to TRBJ2-1; TRBD2 is a possible D gene (5 bases). Trimming took 5 bases from V and 4 from J, leaving 12 bases between them. Germline values: CDR1 MDHEN, CDR2 SYDVKM. This CDR3 has 14 residues. CDR3 DNA: TGTGCCAGCAGTCATTTAATAGCGTACAATGAGCAGTTCTTC. Protein sequence: CASSHLIAYNEQFF. The variable domain in full, with the rest retrieved from reference TRBV28 and TRBJ2-1, is DVKVTQSSRYLVKRTGEKVFLECVQDMDHENMFWYRQDPGLGLRLIYFSYDVKMKEKGDIPEGYSVSREKKERFSLILESASTNQTSMYLCASSHLIAYNEQFFGPGTRLTVL.

V gene TRBV11-3 combines with J gene TRBJ2-2; possibly TRBD1 for D (5 bases). This CDR3 is 18 amino acids long. Germline lookup yields CDR1 SGHNT and CDR2 YENEEA. V lost 2 bases and J lost 0, with 16 bases in between. Written as DNA, the CDR3 is TGTGCCAGCAGCTTAACGCCCCTTAGGGGAACGAACACCGGGGAGCTGTTTTTT. Its translation is CASSLTPLRGTNTGELFF.

The chain has TRBV7-2 and TRBJ1-5, with a weak D call TRBD1 (6 bases). V gave up 1 base and J gave up 5 bases, with 18 bases separating them. The length of the CDR3 is 17 residues. Germline V gene lookup returns CDR1 SGHTA and CDR2 FQGNSA. CDR3 loop: CASSLVSGAGLDQPQHF. CDR3 nucleotides: TGTGCCAGCAGCTTAGTATCAGGGGCAGGCCTAGATCAGCCCCAGCATTTT.